This TCR beta chain emerged from a study of T cells in Graves' hyperthyroidism and ophthalmopathy. Newly diagnosed hyperthyroidism patients aged 18 to 65 years had disease lasting under 2 months. Diagnoses were established using clinical symptoms, serum thyroxine and TRAb, thyroid ultrasound and orbital computed tomography. Study-wide results and limits: It was a median around 6 months before onset that the model predicted ophthalmopathy.

In this sample, this clonotype turned up many times. What it binds is unknown. The CDR3 regions of TCR beta were amplified from RNA transcripts. A first-round RT-PCR of the TCR CDR3 used the HTBI primer set. From the multiplex PCR reads, TCRdb called clonotypes with MiXCR, one entry per CDR3 protein. Among 500,000 to 600,000 distinct CDR3 sequences listed, around 46% were seen once. Sequencing was carried out using peripheral blood or thyroid tissue (not recorded which). The sequence derives from a young woman with Graves' hyperthyroidism.

The CDR3: CASSLRGTHYGYTF. CDR3 DNA: TGTGCCAGCAGCTTACGCGGGACACACTATGGCTACACCTTC. The chain is built from TRBV7-9 and TRBJ1-2, with D possibly TRBD1 on 6 matching bases. With 2 bases removed from V and 3 bases from J, the gap between germline ends came to 10 bases. The CDR3 is 14 residues long. Germline lookup yields CDR1 SEHNR and CDR2 FQNEAQ (reference sequence).